These T cell receptor beta chains were read from a single sample in a study of blood T cells in healthy people across ages. Each CDR3 protein is one row after TCRdb ran MiXCR on the 5' RACE reads. This table has around 1,500,000 distinct CDR3 sequences, 25% to 30% appearing once. Sequenced sample: blood. The receptors were gathered from a woman aged 30 to 39 in good health. CDR3s include the opening cysteine and the closing phenylalanine or tryptophan. Fields, in order: V gene, clone size, D gene, J gene, CDR3 protein, CDR3 DNA. A D gene is named only where the DNA matches it firmly. Size is omitted from some rows. Given values are once, few, many or a class for expanded clones.

v_gene: TRBV12-3/TRBV12-4
abundance: .
d_gene: .
j_gene: TRBJ2-3
CDR3aa: CASSFPPREDTQYF
CDR3nt: TGTGCCAGCAGTTTCCCCCCCAGGGAGGATACGCAGTATTTT

v_gene: TRBV28
abundance: .
d_gene: .
j_gene: TRBJ2-7
CDR3aa: CASSLPGTNTYEQYF
CDR3nt: TGTGCCAGCAGTTTACCGGGGACAAACACCTACGAGCAGTACTTC

v_gene: TRBV7-8
abundance: few
d_gene: TRBD2
j_gene: TRBJ2-1
CDR3aa: CASSLGGLAGVVYNERFF
CDR3nt: TGTGCCAGCAGCTTAGGTGGACTAGCGGGAGTAGTCTACAATGAGCGGTTCTTC

v_gene: TRBV5-1
abundance: few
d_gene: .
j_gene: TRBJ1-2
CDR3aa: CASSLVATGYGYTF
CDR3nt: TGCGCCAGCAGCTTGGTAGCAACTGGATATGGCTACACCTTC

v_gene: TRBV15
abundance: many
d_gene: .
j_gene: TRBJ1-1
CDR3aa: CATRLSGYTEAFF
CDR3nt: TGTGCCACCCGACTAAGCGGCTACACTGAAGCTTTCTTT

v_gene: TRBV25-1
abundance: .
d_gene: .
j_gene: TRBJ1-6
CDR3aa: CASSSGGAPLHF
CDR3nt: TGTGCCAGCAGTTCTGGGGGCGCACCCCTCCACTTT

v_gene: TRBV7-2
abundance: few
d_gene: TRBD2
j_gene: TRBJ2-2
CDR3aa: CASSQGSSGIVTGELFF
CDR3nt: TGTGCCAGCAGCCAAGGGTCTAGCGGGATAGTCACCGGGGAGCTGTTTTTT

v_gene: TRBV5-1
abundance: .
d_gene: TRBD1
j_gene: TRBJ2-5
CDR3aa: CASSSPGTGGSETQYF
CDR3nt: TGCGCCAGCAGCTCACCCGGGACAGGGGGGAGTGAGACCCAGTACTTC

v_gene: TRBV4-1
abundance: .
d_gene: TRBD1
j_gene: TRBJ2-7
CDR3aa: CASSQDSRGHRYEQYF
CDR3nt: TGCGCCAGCAGCCAAGATTCGAGGGGGCACAGGTACGAGCAGTACTTC

v_gene: TRBV12-3/TRBV12-4
abundance: few
d_gene: .
j_gene: TRBJ1-2
CDR3aa: CASRSNSNYGYTF
CDR3nt: TGTGCCAGCAGATCAAATTCCAACTATGGCTACACCTTC

v_gene: TRBV20-1
abundance: .
d_gene: .
j_gene: TRBJ2-1
CDR3aa: CSALRPVAHYNEQFF
CDR3nt: TGCAGTGCGCTCAGGCCGGTGGCCCACTACAATGAGCAGTTCTTC

v_gene: TRBV3-1
abundance: few
d_gene: TRBD2
j_gene: TRBJ2-7
CDR3aa: CASSQRPGGMYEQYF
CDR3nt: TGTGCCAGCAGCCAACGCCCGGGAGGGATGTACGAGCAGTACTTC

v_gene: TRBV7-2
abundance: few
d_gene: .
j_gene: TRBJ1-2
CDR3aa: CASPFRGYGYTF
CDR3nt: TGTGCCAGCCCATTCCGCGGGTATGGCTACACCTTC

v_gene: TRBV20-1
abundance: few
d_gene: TRBD2
j_gene: TRBJ2-1
CDR3aa: CSARVAGGHNEQFF
CDR3nt: TGCAGTGCTAGGGTCGCGGGAGGCCACAATGAGCAGTTCTTC

v_gene: TRBV6-2/TRBV6-3
abundance: many
d_gene: .
j_gene: TRBJ2-6
CDR3aa: CASNTLTGANVLTF
CDR3nt: TGTGCCAGCAACACTTTAACGGGGGCCAACGTCCTGACTTTC

v_gene: TRBV14
abundance: .
d_gene: .
j_gene: TRBJ2-1
CDR3aa: CASSETRIKTNEQFF
CDR3nt: TGTGCCAGCTCCGAGACGCGGATTAAAACCAATGAGCAGTTCTTC

v_gene: TRBV5-1
abundance: few
d_gene: .
j_gene: TRBJ2-5
CDR3aa: CASSFGSFETQYF
CDR3nt: TGCGCCAGCAGCTTTGGGAGTTTCGAGACCCAGTACTTC

v_gene: TRBV2
abundance: few
d_gene: TRBD1
j_gene: TRBJ1-5
CDR3aa: CASSDLAGGQPQHF
CDR3nt: TGTGCCAGCAGTGACTTGGCAGGGGGACAGCCCCAGCATTTT

v_gene: TRBV2
abundance: few
d_gene: .
j_gene: TRBJ2-3
CDR3aa: CASRLERNTQYF
CDR3nt: TGTGCCAGCAGACTAGAAAGGAATACGCAGTATTTT

v_gene: TRBV2
abundance: .
d_gene: .
j_gene: TRBJ1-5
CDR3aa: CASGTPLNQPQHF
CDR3nt: TGTGCCAGCGGGACTCCTCTGAATCAGCCCCAGCATTTT

v_gene: TRBV7-2
abundance: many
d_gene: TRBD2
j_gene: TRBJ2-7
CDR3aa: CASRGTSGTYEQYF
CDR3nt: TGTGCCAGCAGGGGGACTAGCGGAACCTACGAGCAGTACTTC

v_gene: TRBV4-1
abundance: few
d_gene: .
j_gene: TRBJ2-7
CDR3aa: CASSQDREESSYEQYF
CDR3nt: TGCGCCAGCAGCCAAGATAGGGAGGAGAGCTCCTACGAGCAGTACTTC

v_gene: TRBV28
abundance: once
d_gene: .
j_gene: TRBJ2-2
CDR3aa: CASSFAGGGNTGELFF
CDR3nt: TGTGCCAGCAGTTTCGCAGGCGGCGGTAACACCGGGGAGCTGTTTTTT